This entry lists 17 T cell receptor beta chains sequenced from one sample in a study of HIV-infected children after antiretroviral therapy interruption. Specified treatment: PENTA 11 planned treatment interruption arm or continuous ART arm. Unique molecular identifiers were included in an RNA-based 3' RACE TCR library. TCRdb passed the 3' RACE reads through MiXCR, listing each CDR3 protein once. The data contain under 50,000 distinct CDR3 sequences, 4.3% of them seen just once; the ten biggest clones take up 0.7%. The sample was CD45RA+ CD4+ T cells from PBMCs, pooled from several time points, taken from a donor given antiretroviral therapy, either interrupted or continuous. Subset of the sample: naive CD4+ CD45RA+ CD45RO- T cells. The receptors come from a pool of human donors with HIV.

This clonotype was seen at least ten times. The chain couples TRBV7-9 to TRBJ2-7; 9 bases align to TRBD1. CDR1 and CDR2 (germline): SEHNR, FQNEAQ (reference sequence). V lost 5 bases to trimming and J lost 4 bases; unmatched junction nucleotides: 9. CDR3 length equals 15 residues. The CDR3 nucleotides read TGTGCCAGCAGCGCAGCCGGGACAGGGTTGTACGAGCAGTACTTC. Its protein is CASSAAGTGLYEQYF.

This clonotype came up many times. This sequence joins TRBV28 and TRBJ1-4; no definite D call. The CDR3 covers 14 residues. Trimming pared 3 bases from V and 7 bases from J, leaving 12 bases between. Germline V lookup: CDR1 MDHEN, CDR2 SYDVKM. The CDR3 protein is CASSFGRTLEKLFF. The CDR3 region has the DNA TGTGCCAGCAGTTTCGGGCGTACTCTTGAAAAACTGTTTTTT.

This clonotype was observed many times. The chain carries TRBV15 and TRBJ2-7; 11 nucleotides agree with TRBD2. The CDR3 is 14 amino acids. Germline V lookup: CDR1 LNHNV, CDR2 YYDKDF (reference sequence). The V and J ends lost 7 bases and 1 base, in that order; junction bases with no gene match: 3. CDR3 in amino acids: CATTGTSGSYEQYF. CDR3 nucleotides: TGTGCCACCACCGGGACTAGCGGATCCTACGAGCAGTACTTC. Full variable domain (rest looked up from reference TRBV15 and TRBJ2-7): DAMVIQNPRYQVTQFGKPVTLSCSQTLNHNVMYWYQQKSSQAPKLLFHYYDKDFNNEADTPDNFQSRRPNTSFCFLDIRSPGLGDTAMYLCATTGTSGSYEQYFGPGTRLTVT.

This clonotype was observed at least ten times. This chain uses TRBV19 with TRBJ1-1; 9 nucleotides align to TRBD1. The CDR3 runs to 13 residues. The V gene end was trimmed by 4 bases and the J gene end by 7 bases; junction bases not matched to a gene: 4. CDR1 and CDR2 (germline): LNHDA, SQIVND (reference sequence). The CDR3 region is CASSNRDRDEAFF. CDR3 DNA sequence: TGTGCCAGTAGTAACCGGGACAGGGATGAAGCTTTCTTT.

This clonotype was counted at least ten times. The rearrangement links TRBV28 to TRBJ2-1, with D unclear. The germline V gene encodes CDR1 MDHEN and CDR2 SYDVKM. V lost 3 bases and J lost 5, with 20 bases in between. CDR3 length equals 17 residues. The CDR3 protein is CASSLLFLAPKDNEQFF. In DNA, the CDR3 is TGTGCCAGCAGTTTGCTGTTTTTGGCCCCTAAGGACAATGAGCAGTTCTTC.

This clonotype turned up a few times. The CDR3 spells CASSPRDMANNYEQYF. The CDR3 DNA reads TGCGCCAGCAGCCCCCGGGACATGGCCAACAACTACGAGCAGTACTTC. V usage is TRBV4-1 and J usage is TRBJ2-7, with D perhaps matching TRBD1 (6 bases). Trimming pared 4 bases from V and 3 bases from J, leaving 19 bases between. The CDR3 is 16 residues long. Germline lookup yields CDR1 MGHRA and CDR2 YSYEKL.

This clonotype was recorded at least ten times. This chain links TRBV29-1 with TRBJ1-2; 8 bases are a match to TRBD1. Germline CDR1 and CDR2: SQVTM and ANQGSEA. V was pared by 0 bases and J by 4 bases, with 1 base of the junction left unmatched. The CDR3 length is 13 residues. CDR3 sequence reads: CSVEDTGGYGYTF. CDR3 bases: TGCAGCGTTGAAGATACAGGGGGCTATGGCTACACCTTC. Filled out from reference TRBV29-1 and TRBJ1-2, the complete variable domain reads SAVISQKPSRDICQRGTSLTIQCQVDSQVTMMFWYRQQPGQSLTLIATANQGSEATYESGFVIDKFPISRPNLTFSTLTVSNMSPEDSSIYLCSVEDTGGYGYTFGSGTRLTVV.

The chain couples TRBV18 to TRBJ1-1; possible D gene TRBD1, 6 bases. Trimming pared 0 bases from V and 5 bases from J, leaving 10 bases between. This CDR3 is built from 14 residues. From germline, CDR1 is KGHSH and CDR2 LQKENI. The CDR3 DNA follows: TGTGCCAGCTCACCACCGGGACAAGTGACTGAAGCTTTCTTT. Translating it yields CASSPPGQVTEAFF.

The CDR3 here is CASSETTLDTQYF. DNA of the CDR3: TGCGCCAGCAGTGAGACAACATTAGATACGCAGTATTTT. The chain links TRBV10-1 to TRBJ2-3; D unresolved. The CDR3 runs 13 residues. V lost 2 bases, J lost 5 bases, and 8 bases lay in between. Germline assignment: CDR1 WNHNN and CDR2 SYGVQD (reference sequence).

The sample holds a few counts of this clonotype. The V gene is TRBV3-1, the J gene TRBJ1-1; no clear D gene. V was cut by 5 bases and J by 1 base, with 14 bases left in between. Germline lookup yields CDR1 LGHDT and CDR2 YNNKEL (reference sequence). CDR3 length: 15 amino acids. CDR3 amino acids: CASSKREGWNTEAFF. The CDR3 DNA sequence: TGTGCCAGCAGCAAGAGGGAAGGCTGGAACACTGAAGCTTTCTTT.

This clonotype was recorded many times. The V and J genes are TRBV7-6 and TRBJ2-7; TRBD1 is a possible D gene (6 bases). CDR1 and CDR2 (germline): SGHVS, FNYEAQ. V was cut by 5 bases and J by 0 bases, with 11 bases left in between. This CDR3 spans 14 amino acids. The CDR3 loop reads CASSPWTVSYEQYF. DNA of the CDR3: TGTGCCAGCAGCCCTTGGACAGTCTCCTACGAGCAGTACTTC.

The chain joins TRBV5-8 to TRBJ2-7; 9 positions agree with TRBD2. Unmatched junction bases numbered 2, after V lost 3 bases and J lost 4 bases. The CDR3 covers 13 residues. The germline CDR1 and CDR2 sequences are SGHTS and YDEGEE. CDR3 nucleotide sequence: TGTGCCAGCAGCTCAGGACTAGCGTACGAGCAGTACTTC. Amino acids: CASSSGLAYEQYF.

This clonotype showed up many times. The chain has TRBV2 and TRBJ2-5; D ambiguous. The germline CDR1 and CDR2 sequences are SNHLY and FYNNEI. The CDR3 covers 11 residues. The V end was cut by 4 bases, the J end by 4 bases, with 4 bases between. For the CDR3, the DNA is TGTGCCAGCAGTGGGAGAGAGACCCAGTACTTC. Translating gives CASSGRETQYF.

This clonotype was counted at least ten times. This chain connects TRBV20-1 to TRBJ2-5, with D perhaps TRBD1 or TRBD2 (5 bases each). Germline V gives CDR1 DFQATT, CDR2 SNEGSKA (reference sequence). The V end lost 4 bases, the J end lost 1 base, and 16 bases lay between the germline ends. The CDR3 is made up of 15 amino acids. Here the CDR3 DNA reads TGCAGTGCTAACCGGGACGCACCCATCCAAGAGACCCAGTACTTC. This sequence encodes CSANRDAPIQETQYF.

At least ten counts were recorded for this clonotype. CDR3 nucleotides: TGTGCCAGCTCACCGACTGATAACTCCTACAATGAGCAGTTCTTC. Amino acids: CASSPTDNSYNEQFF. The V call is TRBV18, the J call TRBJ2-1; D unclear. The CDR3 is made up of 15 amino acids. Trimming removed 3 bases from V and 0 bases from J, with 9 bases in between. The germline V gene has CDR1 KGHSH and CDR2 LQKENI.

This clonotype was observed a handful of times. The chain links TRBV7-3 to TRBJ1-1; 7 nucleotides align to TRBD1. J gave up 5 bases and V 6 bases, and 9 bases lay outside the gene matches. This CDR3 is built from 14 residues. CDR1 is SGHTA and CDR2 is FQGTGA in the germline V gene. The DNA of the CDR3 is TGTGCCAGCAGGTCGACAGGGACCGCGACTGAAGCTTTCTTT. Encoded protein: CASRSTGTATEAFF.

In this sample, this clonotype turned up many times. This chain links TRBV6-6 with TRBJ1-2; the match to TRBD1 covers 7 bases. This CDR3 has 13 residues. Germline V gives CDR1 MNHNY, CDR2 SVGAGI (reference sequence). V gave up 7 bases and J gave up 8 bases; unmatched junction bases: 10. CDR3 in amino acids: CASKHRGVEGYTF. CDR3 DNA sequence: TGTGCCAGCAAACACAGGGGAGTTGAGGGCTACACCTTC.